Below, 20 T cell receptor beta chains from the same sample are listed, as sequenced in a study of cytomegalovirus exposure and HLA in healthy donors (dated by TCRdb to about 2017). Library construction relied on the immunoSEQ multiplex PCR assay. The multiplex PCR relied on a mix of 60 forward primers for TCR Vbeta segments and 13 reverse primers for TCR Jbeta segments. This immuneACCESS table, as held by TCRdb, lists in-frame sequences with V and J called but not all clones. Of the missing ones, under half trace to an unresolved V gene in checked studies; the others have no known cause. This sample has under 150,000 clones in its table, and roughly 69% of those were observed once. 2.9% of the sample is held by the ten biggest clonotypes. The sequencing input was PBMCs. Receptors originate from a human donor in good health.

The rearrangement links TRBV7-3 to TRBJ2-7, with TRBD2 as a possible D gene (7 bases). Trimming took 2 bases from V and 5 from J, leaving 10 bases between them. This CDR3 contains 13 residues. The germline V gene has CDR1 SGHTA and CDR2 FQGTGA. The chain's CDR3 is CASSLAGAHEQYF. DNA for the CDR3: TGTGCCAGCAGCTTAGCGGGGGCCCACGAGCAGTACTTC.

As to this clone: One junction end disagrees with the germline gene, perhaps due to a read error. The chain employs TRBV5-1 and TRBJ2-5; 9 bases line up with TRBD1. The germline V gene encodes CDR1 SGHRS and CDR2 YFSETQ. The CDR3 totals 14 residues. CDR3 loop: CASSYGDRVKAQYF. The DNA of the CDR3 is TGTGCCAGCAGTTACGGGGACAGGGTGAAGGCCCAGTACTTC.

The chain links TRBV5-6 to TRBJ2-7; 16 bases line up with TRBD2. The CDR3 consists of 15 residues. J lost 7 bases, V lost 4 bases, and 5 bases had no gene match. Germline CDR1 SGHDT, CDR2 YYEEEE. The CDR3 sequence is CASSKGLAGGWEQYF. CDR3 coding DNA: TGTGCCAGCAGCAAGGGACTAGCGGGAGGGTGGGAGCAGTACTTC.

The chain has TRBV7-2 and TRBJ2-7, with D unclear. The CDR3 length is 13 residues. The ends were cut back, 5 bases at V and 2 bases at J, with 10 bases in the middle. CDR1 is SGHTA and CDR2 is FQGNSA in the germline V gene. CDR3 DNA: TGTGCCAGCAGCCCCGTCTACCCCTACGAGCAGTACTTC. This codes for CASSPVYPYEQYF.

This chain connects TRBV5-5 to TRBJ2-2; weak D call: TRBD2 (5 bases). CDR3 length equals 16 residues. Trimming removed 1 base at V and 4 bases at J, with 14 bases between. Germline V gives CDR1 SGHKS, CDR2 YYEKEE (reference sequence). The DNA of the CDR3 is TGTGCCAGCAGCTTGATAGTAGGACTCCCCACCGGGGAGCTGTTTTTT. It is translated as CASSLIVGLPTGELFF. The full variable domain, in which reference TRBV5-5 and TRBJ2-2 provide the parts outside the CDR3, is DAGVTQSPTHLIKTRGQQVTLRCSPISGHKSVSWYQQVLGQGPQFIFQYYEKEERGRGNFPDRFSARQFPNYSSELNVNALLLGDSALYLCASSLIVGLPTGELFFGEGSRLTVL.

This chain links TRBV6-1 with TRBJ1-5, with D hard to call. CDR3 length: 15 amino acids. The V end was cut by 3 bases, the J end by 1 base, with 10 bases between. The V gene's germline CDR1 is MNHNS and CDR2 SASEGT. CDR3 nucleotides: TGTGCCAGCAGTGAGGGAGGACTAAGCAATCAGCCCCAGCATTTT. Translated: CASSEGGLSNQPQHF.

V gene TRBV23-1 combines with J gene TRBJ1-4; 7 bases are shared with TRBD1. Being an ORF, TRBV23-1 has a function that is uncertain. V shed 0 bases and J 4 bases; nucleotides not matched to a gene: 5. The CDR3 runs 16 residues. CDR3 bases: TGCGCCAGCAGTCAATCGGCGGGACAGTTTAATGAAAAACTGTTTTTT. Its translation: CASSQSAGQFNEKLFF.

V gene TRBV7-6 combines with J gene TRBJ2-5; D is unresolved. The J call may be wrong; the DNA end is better matched by TRBJ2-7. CDR3 length equals 14 residues. Germline lookup yields CDR1 SGHVS and CDR2 FNYEAQ. This CDR3 is CASSLGVRDYEQYF. CDR3 sequence (DNA): TGTGCCAGCAGCTTAGGGGTCAGAGACTACGAGCAGTACTTC.

The chain joins TRBV28 to TRBJ2-5; the D is unclear. This CDR3 region has 12 residues. Germline CDR1 is MDHEN and CDR2 is SYDVKM. Trimming shortened V by 4 bases and J by 4 bases, and 7 bases separated the two germline ends. This CDR3 reads CASSSVAETQYF. CDR3 coding DNA: TGTGCCAGCAGTTCCGTGGCAGAGACCCAGTACTTC.

The chain links TRBV6-5 to TRBJ1-6; the D gene is possibly TRBD1 (6 bases). CDR1 and CDR2 from the germline V gene are MNHEY and SVGAGI. Trimming cost V 7 bases and J 3 bases, with 10 bases left between them. This CDR3 has 14 residues. CDR3 loop: CASTIRGYNSPLHF. The CDR3 DNA reads TGTGCCAGCACCATCAGGGGCTATAATTCACCCCTCCACTTT.

The rearrangement links TRBV5-4 to TRBJ1-2; 8 positions match TRBD1. The CDR3 sequence is 17 residues long. Germline trimming cut 2 bases from V and 2 bases from J; bases unmatched to any gene: 11. The germline V gene has CDR1 SGHNT and CDR2 YYREEE (reference sequence). This CDR3 is CASSFVGRGHSNYGYTF. For the CDR3, the DNA is TGTGCCAGCAGCTTCGTAGGCAGGGGGCATTCCAACTATGGCTACACCTTC.

This clone was observed a handful of times. The chain joins TRBV6-6 to TRBJ1-1; D unclear. CDR3 size: 11 residues. Trimming removed 8 bases from V and 5 bases from J, with 9 bases in between. Germline-derived CDR1 and CDR2 are MNHNY and SVGAGI (reference sequence). In DNA form, the CDR3 reads TGTGCCAGCCTAGGGAGGACTGAAGCTTTCTTT. It specifies CASLGRTEAFF.

V and J are TRBV7-2 and TRBJ1-3; the D is unclear. From germline, CDR1 is SGHTA and CDR2 FQGNSA. V was pared by 10 bases and J by 5 bases, with 18 bases between. This CDR3 contains 14 residues. The DNA for the CDR3 is TGTGCCACCTCAAACACGGGTGGAAGAAACACCATATATTTT. Amino acids: CATSNTGGRNTIYF.

CDR3 protein: CASSETAADEQFF. The CDR3 region has the DNA TGTGCCAGCAGTGAAACCGCCGCAGATGAGCAGTTCTTC. This chain connects TRBV2 to TRBJ2-1; D is undetermined. The V gene lost 2 bases and the J gene lost 8 bases, with 10 bases spanning the gap. The CDR3 is made up of 13 amino acids. CDR1 is SNHLY and CDR2 is FYNNEI in the germline V gene.

The J gene is TRBJ2-1, the V gene TRBV11-1; a weak D match, TRBD1 (6 bases). Germline-derived CDR1 and CDR2 are SGHAT and FQDESV (reference sequence). The CDR3 is made up of 16 amino acids. V shed 5 bases and J shed 10 bases, with 24 bases lying between them. CDR3 coding DNA: TGTGCCAGCAGCCCTGATAGACGTTACAGGGTGGAGGAGCAGTTCTTC. Its protein is CASSPDRRYRVEEQFF.

This chain joins TRBV18 and TRBJ1-1, with D uncertain. Deletions cut 5 bases from V and 4 bases from J, with 8 bases between. CDR3 length equals 12 residues. The germline V gene encodes CDR1 KGHSH and CDR2 LQKENI. CDR3 region: CASSGGVTEAFF. For the CDR3, the DNA is TGTGCCAGCTCAGGCGGGGTCACTGAAGCTTTCTTT. The whole variable domain, remainder taken from reference TRBV18 and TRBJ1-1, is NAGVMQNPRHLVRRRGQEARLRCSPMKGHSHVYWYRQLPEEGLKFMVYLQKENIIDESGMPKERFSAEFPKEGPSILRIQQVVRGDSAAYFCASSGGVTEAFFGQGTRLTVV.

The gene calls are TRBV1 and TRBJ2-5; the table's D call, TRBD2, was not checked against the DNA. TRBV1 has pseudogene status. CDR3 length: 14 amino acids. This CDR3 reads CTGRSGPSQETQYF. DNA for the CDR3: TGCACCGGAAGAAGCGGGCCCTCTCAAGAGACCCAGTACTTC.

The chain is built from TRBV6-1 and TRBJ1-2, with TRBD1 matching over 7 bases. V shed 8 bases and J 4 bases; nucleotides not matched to a gene: 10. The CDR3 covers 14 residues. Germline loops: CDR1 MNHNS, CDR2 SASEGT. The CDR3 DNA follows: TGTGCCAGCCGTCCTGAGACAGGGATCTATGGCTACACCTTC. Protein sequence: CASRPETGIYGYTF.

The J gene is TRBJ2-7, the V gene TRBV4-2; 7 nucleotides match TRBD1. Per the germline V gene, CDR1 is LGHNA and CDR2 is YNFKEQ. V lost 1 base and J lost 2; bases outside the gene matches: 5. The length of the CDR3 is 15 residues. The DNA of the CDR3 is TGTGCCAGCAGCCAAGCCCAGCAGGGGGCCTACGAGCAGTACTTC. As protein: CASSQAQQGAYEQYF.

This chain joins TRBV7-6 and TRBJ2-5, with D tentatively TRBD1 (5 bases). CDR1 SGHVS and CDR2 FNYEAQ come from the germline V gene. V lost 3 bases and J lost 2, with 7 bases in between. CDR3 length: 13 amino acids. CDR3 sequence: CASSLGRQETQYF. In DNA form, the CDR3 reads TGTGCCAGCAGCTTGGGGCGGCAAGAGACCCAGTACTTC.